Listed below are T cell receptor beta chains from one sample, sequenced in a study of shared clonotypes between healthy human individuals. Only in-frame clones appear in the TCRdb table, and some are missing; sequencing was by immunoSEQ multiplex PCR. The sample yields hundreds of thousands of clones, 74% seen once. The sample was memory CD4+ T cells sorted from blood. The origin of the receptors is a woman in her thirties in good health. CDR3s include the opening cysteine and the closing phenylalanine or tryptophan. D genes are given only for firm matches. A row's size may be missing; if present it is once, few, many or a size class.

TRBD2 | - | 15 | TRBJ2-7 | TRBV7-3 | CASSSGLAGAGEQYF | TGTGCCAGCAGCTCCGGACTAGCGGGAGCAGGAGAGCAGTACTTC
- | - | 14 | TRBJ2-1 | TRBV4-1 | CASSQHPSRVEQFF | TGCGCCAGCAGCCAACACCCCAGCCGGGTCGAGCAGTTCTTC
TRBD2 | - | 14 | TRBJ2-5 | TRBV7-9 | CASSFGRPKETQYF | TGTGCCAGCAGCTTCGGGAGGCCCAAAGAGACCCAGTACTTC
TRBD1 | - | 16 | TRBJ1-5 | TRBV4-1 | CASSQGDRGINQPQHF | TGCGCCAGCAGCCAAGGTGACAGGGGGATAAATCAGCCCCAGCATTTT
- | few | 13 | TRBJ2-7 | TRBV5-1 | CASSRGSNYEQYF | TGCGCCAGCAGCCGCGGTTCCAACTACGAGCAGTACTTC
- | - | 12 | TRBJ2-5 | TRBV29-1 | CSVYRPGETQYF | TGCAGCGTTTATCGGCCGGGAGAGACCCAGTACTTC
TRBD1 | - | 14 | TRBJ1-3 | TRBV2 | CASSIQGAGNTIYF | TGTGCCAGCAGTATACAGGGGGCTGGAAACACCATATATTTT
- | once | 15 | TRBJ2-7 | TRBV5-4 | CASSSRQAVPYEQYF | TGTGCCAGCAGCTCCAGACAGGCCGTCCCCTACGAGCAGTACTTC
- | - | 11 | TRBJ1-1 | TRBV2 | CASSESEEAFF | TGTGCCAGCAGTGAATCCGAAGAAGCTTTCTTT
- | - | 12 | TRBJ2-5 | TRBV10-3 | CAISRGEETQYF | TGTGCCATCAGTCGGGGAGAGGAGACCCAGTACTTC
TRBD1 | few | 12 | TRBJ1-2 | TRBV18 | CASSPQGEGYTF | TGTGCCAGCTCACCGCAGGGGGAGGGCTACACCTTC
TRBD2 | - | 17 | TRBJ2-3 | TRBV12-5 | CASGLASLAGGRDTQYF | TGTGCTAGTGGTTTGGCCTCACTAGCGGGAGGCCGAGATACGCAGTATTTT
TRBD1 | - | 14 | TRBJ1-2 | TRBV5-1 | CASSLEGTGYGYTF | TGCGCCAGCAGCTTGGAGGGGACAGGGTATGGCTACACCTTC
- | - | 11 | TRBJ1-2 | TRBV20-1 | CSVRGLYGYTF | TGCAGTGTCAGGGGTTTGTATGGCTACACCTTC
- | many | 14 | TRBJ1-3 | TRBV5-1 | CASSPGTSGNTIYF | TGCGCCAGCAGCCCGGGGACATCTGGAAACACCATATATTTT
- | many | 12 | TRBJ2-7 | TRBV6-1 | CATREGGDEQYF | TGTGCCACCAGGGAAGGGGGTGACGAGCAGTACTTC
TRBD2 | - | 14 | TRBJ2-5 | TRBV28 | CASSPGGGQETQYF | TGTGCCAGCAGTCCTGGCGGGGGTCAAGAGACCCAGTACTTC
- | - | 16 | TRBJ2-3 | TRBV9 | CASSVEGRTPGGKQYF | TGTGCCAGCAGCGTAGAGGGACGGACTCCTGGTGGAAAGCAGTATTTT
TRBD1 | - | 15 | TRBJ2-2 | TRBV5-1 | CASSRDSPNTGELFF | TGCGCCAGCAGTCGGGACAGCCCGAACACCGGGGAGCTGTTTTTT
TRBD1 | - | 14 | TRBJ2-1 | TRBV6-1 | CASSEIGQGDEQFF | TGTGCCAGCAGTGAAATAGGACAGGGCGATGAGCAGTTCTTC
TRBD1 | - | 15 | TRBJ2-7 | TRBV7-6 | CASSWEGQGVYEQYF | TGTGCCAGCAGCTGGGAGGGACAGGGGGTCTACGAGCAGTACTTC
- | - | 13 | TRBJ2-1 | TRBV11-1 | CASSLTGTNEQFF | TGTGCCAGCAGCTTAACCGGGACTAATGAGCAGTTCTTC
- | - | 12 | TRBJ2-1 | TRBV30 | CAWAGNYNEQFF | TGTGCCTGGGCGGGGAATTACAATGAGCAGTTCTTC
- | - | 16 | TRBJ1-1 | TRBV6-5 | CASSYKPGRGNTEAFF | TGTGCCAGCAGTTACAAGCCAGGGCGAGGGAACACTGAAGCTTTCTTT
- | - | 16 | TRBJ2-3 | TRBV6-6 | CASSGTGTHGSDTQYF | TGTGCCAGCAGTGGTACCGGGACCCATGGATCAGATACGCAGTATTTT
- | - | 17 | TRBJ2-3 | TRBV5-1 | CASSFLGSEMGTDTQYF | TGCGCCAGCAGCTTCCTTGGGTCGGAGATGGGCACAGATACGCAGTATTTT
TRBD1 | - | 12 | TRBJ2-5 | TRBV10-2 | CASKGQQETQYF | TGCGCCAGCAAGGGACAGCAAGAGACCCAGTACTTC
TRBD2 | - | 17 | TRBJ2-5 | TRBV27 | CASSSQGLAGVEETQYF | TGTGCCAGCAGTTCACAAGGACTAGCGGGAGTGGAAGAGACCCAGTACTTC
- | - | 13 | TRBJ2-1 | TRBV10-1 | CASSESGAGQQFF | TGCGCCAGCAGTGAGTCGGGGGCGGGACAGCAGTTCTTC
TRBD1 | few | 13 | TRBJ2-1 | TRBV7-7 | CASSPGQDNEQFF | TGTGCCAGCAGCCCGGGACAGGACAATGAGCAGTTCTTC
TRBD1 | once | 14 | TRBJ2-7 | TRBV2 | CASSPDRATAGQYF | TGTGCCAGCAGCCCGGACAGGGCGACCGCCGGGCAGTACTTC
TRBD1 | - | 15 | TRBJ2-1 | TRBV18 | CASSPRGQGNNEQFF | TGTGCCAGCTCACCACGGGGACAGGGGAATAATGAGCAGTTCTTC
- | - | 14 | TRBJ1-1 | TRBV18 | CASSPTAGLTEAFF | TGTGCCAGCTCACCCACCGCGGGCTTGACTGAAGCTTTCTTT
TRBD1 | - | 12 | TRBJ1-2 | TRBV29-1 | CSVYDRDGGYTF | TGCAGCGTCTATGACAGGGACGGGGGCTACACCTTC
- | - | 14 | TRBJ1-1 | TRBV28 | CASSLPFLNTEAFF | TGTGCCAGCAGTTTACCCTTCCTGAACACTGAAGCTTTCTTT
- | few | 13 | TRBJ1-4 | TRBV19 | CASSSATNEKLFF | TGTGCCAGTAGCTCCGCAACTAATGAAAAACTGTTTTTT
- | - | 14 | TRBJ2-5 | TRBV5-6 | CASSFPTPQETQYF | TGTGCCAGCAGCTTCCCCACTCCTCAAGAGACCCAGTACTTC
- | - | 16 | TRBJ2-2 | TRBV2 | CASSDQGPPNTGELFF | TGTGCCAGCAGTGACCAGGGGCCACCAAACACCGGGGAGCTGTTTTTT
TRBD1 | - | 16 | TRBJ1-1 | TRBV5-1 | CASSWGPGQENTEAFF | TGCGCCAGCAGCTGGGGGCCGGGACAGGAGAACACTGAAGCTTTCTTT
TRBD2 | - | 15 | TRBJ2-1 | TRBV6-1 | CASKRSSGISNEQFF | TGTGCCAGCAAAAGGTCTAGCGGGATTAGCAATGAGCAGTTCTTC
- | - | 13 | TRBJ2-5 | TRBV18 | CASLRGTQETQYF | TGTGCCAGCTTGCGGGGTACCCAAGAGACCCAGTACTTC